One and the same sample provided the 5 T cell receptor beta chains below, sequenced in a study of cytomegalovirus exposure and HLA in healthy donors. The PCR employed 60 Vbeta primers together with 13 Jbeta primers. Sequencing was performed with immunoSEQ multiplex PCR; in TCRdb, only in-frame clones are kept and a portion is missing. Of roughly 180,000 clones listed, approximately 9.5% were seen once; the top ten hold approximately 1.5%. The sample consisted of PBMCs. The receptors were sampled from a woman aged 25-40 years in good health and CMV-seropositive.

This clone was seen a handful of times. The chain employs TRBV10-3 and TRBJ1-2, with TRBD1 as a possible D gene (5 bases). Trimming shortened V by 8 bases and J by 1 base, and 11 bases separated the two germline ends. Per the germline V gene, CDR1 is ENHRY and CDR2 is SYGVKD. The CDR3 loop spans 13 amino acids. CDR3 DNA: TGTGCCATCGGCCCCAGGGATAACTATGGCTACACCTTC. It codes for CAIGPRDNYGYTF.

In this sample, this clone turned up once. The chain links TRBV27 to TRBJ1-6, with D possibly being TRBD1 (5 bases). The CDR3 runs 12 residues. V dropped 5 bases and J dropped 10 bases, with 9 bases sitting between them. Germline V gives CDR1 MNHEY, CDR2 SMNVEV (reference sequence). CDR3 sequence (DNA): TGTGCCAGCAGTCAGCGGGACTCACCCCTCCACTTT. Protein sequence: CASSQRDSPLHF.

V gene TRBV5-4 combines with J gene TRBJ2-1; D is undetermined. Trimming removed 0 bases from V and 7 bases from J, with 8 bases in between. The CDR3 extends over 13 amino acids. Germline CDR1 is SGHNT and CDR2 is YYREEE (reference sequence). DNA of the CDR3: TGTGCCAGCAGCTTGGAACAGACGAATGAGCAGTTCTTC. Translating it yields CASSLEQTNEQFF.

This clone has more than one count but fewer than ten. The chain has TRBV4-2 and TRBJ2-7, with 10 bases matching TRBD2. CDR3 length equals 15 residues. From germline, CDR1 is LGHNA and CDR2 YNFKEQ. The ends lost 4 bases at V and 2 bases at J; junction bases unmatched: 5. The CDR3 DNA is TGTGCCAGCAGCCCCGGACTAGCGGTAACCTACGAGCAGTACTTC. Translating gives CASSPGLAVTYEQYF.

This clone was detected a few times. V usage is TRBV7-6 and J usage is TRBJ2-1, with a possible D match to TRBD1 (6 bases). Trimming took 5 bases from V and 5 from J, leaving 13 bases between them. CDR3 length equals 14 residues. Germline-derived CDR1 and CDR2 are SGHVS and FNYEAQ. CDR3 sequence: CASSGQKFNNEQFF. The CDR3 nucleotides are TGTGCCAGCAGCGGACAGAAATTTAACAATGAGCAGTTCTTC.